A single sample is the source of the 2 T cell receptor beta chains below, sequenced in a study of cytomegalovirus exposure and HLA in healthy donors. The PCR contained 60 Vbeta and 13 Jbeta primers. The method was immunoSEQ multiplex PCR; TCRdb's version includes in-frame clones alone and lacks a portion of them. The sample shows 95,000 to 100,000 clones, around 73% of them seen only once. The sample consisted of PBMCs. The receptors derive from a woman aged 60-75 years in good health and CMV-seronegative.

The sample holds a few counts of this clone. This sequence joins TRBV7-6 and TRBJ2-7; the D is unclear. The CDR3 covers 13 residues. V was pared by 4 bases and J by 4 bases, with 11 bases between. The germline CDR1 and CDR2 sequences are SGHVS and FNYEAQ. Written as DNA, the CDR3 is TGTGCCAGCAGCTCTCCCACTACGTACGAGCAGTACTTC. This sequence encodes CASSSPTTYEQYF.

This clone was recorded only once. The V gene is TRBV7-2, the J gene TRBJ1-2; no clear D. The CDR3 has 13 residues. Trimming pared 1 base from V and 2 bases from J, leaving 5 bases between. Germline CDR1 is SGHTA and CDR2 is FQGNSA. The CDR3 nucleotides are TGTGCCAGCAGCTTAGGTCTGAACTATGGCTACACCTTC. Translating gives CASSLGLNYGYTF.